This TCR beta chain was documented in a study of blood T cell repertoires in COVID-19 (dated by TCRdb to about 2020). Concerning the study at large: Samples from collaborators originated in the United States, Italy and Spain and spanned both the acute and convalescent phases of COVID-19. The prospective study material was composed of cDNA or gDNA derived from T cells, B-cell-depleted T cells, or PBMCs. Subjects who had been exposed to COVID-19, were actively infected with it, or had recovered from it provided the deeply sampled blood TCRbeta repertoires that made up the dataset. The repertoires were released in a freely available public database meant as a resource for research on the immune response to SARS-CoV-2. Samples came from the ongoing ImmuneRACE study (first 160 participants) plus 1,254 subjects from 6 global collaborators. Sample metadata almost always included a de-identified subject ID, COVID-19 status, age in years and sex. Where HLA class I and class II types were available, the types were taken from metadata supplied by the sample provider, not from assay-based typing. Broad study findings and their caveats: The amount of clinical and demographic metadata varied by source and participant and was provided uncurated.

CDR3 length: 14 amino acids, cysteine to phenylalanine. This entry keeps only the CDR3 DNA: 42 bases, framed from base 1. Via the germline V gene (reference sequence), CDR1 is GTSNPN and CDR2 SVGIG. The junction carries 16 bases between V and J, which are trimmed by 5 bases and 3 bases respectively. Whole blood was collected in K2EDTA tubes by collaborating institutions according to the institutions' own protocols. For TCRbeta analysis, collaborators shipped samples as frozen whole blood, isolated PBMCs, or DNA extracted from either of those sample types. TCRbeta CDR3 regions were amplified from genomic DNA using the immunoSEQ Assay, a bias-controlled multiplex PCR. The study's processing was this. The number of nucleated cells in each sample was estimated from the amplification of reference gene primers within the assay. Sequence reads were collapsed and filtered to measure the absolute abundance of every unique TCRbeta CDR3 rearrangement. For each sample, productive Simpson clonality was calculated as the square root of Simpson's diversity index across productive rearrangements. What TCRdb holds here is the immuneACCESS table cut down to in-frame rearrangements. Part of the clones is not present; checked against another copy, under half of the missing clones reflect an unresolved V gene, and the others are unexplained. The V and J calls and the clone size are those of that table, but D and trimming were determined from the DNA. In this sample the table shows about 110,000 clones, 76% of which occur a single time. 3.8% of the sample comes from the top ten.

Regarding this clone: What this receptor recognizes is not known. The record has no base qualities; no much larger clone is one base away.

The clonotype was recovered from a woman of 80 years or more with acute or convalescent COVID-19. Sequencing was done on a sample of peripheral blood. The sequence is built from TRBV30 and TRBJ2-5; matching of 5 bases hints at TRBD2 as the D gene. The bases are TGTGCCTGGGGACCCGGGGAAGGGAAAGAGACCCAGTACTTC. Translated, it reads CAWGPGEGKETQYF.